This is a list of T cell receptor beta chains from one sample in a study of naive and memory T cell subsets. TCRdb processed the UMI-ligation and nested PCR reads anew with MiXCR; each CDR3 protein has one entry. The sample has around 140,000 distinct CDR3 sequences, 20% to 25% seen once; the top ten hold 0.11%. The sequencing sample was made of naive CD4+ T cells from blood. The origin of the receptors is a human donor in good health. CDR3s include the opening cysteine and the closing phenylalanine or tryptophan. D genes are given only for firm matches. Rows may omit the clone size; those that give it use once, few, many or a size class.

d_call: NA; v_call: TRBV3-1; clone_size: few; j_call: TRBJ1-2; cdr3_nt: TGTGCCAGCAGCCAAGATACTGCTACAAGGAGCTACACCTTC; cdr3_aa: CASSQDTATRSYTF
d_call: NA; v_call: TRBV29-1; clone_size: many; j_call: TRBJ2-1; cdr3_nt: TGCAGCACAGAAACTCCAGGCTTTGAGCAGTTCTTC; cdr3_aa: CSTETPGFEQFF
d_call: NA; v_call: TRBV6-6; clone_size: NA; j_call: TRBJ2-2; cdr3_nt: TGTGCCAGCAGTCGGGTTTCCGGGGAGCTGTTTTTT; cdr3_aa: CASSRVSGELFF
d_call: NA; v_call: TRBV6-1; clone_size: few; j_call: TRBJ1-5; cdr3_nt: TGTGCCAGCAGTGAAGCCCGGCCCATCGGCATCGAGCCCCAGCATTTT; cdr3_aa: CASSEARPIGIEPQHF
d_call: NA; v_call: TRBV7-9; clone_size: NA; j_call: TRBJ1-5; cdr3_nt: TGTGCCAGCAGCTTAGCAAACGGAGATCAGCCCCAGCATTTT; cdr3_aa: CASSLANGDQPQHF
d_call: NA; v_call: TRBV6-2/TRBV6-3; clone_size: few; j_call: TRBJ2-2; cdr3_nt: TGTGCCAGCAGCAAAACAGGGATACTGGAGCTGTTTTTT; cdr3_aa: CASSKTGILELFF
d_call: NA; v_call: TRBV29-1; clone_size: many; j_call: TRBJ2-3; cdr3_nt: TGCAGCGTTGAAGATCACCCGGGGGCGTTGGCGGATACGCAGTATTTT; cdr3_aa: CSVEDHPGALADTQYF
d_call: NA; v_call: TRBV28; clone_size: NA; j_call: TRBJ2-3; cdr3_nt: TGTGCCAGCAGTTTAAGACCCCTTGGAGATACGCAGTATTTT; cdr3_aa: CASSLRPLGDTQYF
d_call: TRBD2; v_call: TRBV6-5; clone_size: many; j_call: TRBJ2-5; cdr3_nt: TGTGCCAGCATTATAAGGGCTAGCGGGCAAGAGACCCAGTACTTC; cdr3_aa: CASIIRASGQETQYF
d_call: NA; v_call: TRBV9; clone_size: many; j_call: TRBJ2-2; cdr3_nt: TGTGCCAGCAGCGTAGTTCCGAACACCGGGGAGCTGTTTTTT; cdr3_aa: CASSVVPNTGELFF
d_call: NA; v_call: TRBV11-2; clone_size: many; j_call: TRBJ2-1; cdr3_nt: TGTGCCAGCAGCTTAGACCGACAACGCAATGAGCAGTTCTTC; cdr3_aa: CASSLDRQRNEQFF
d_call: NA; v_call: TRBV28; clone_size: NA; j_call: TRBJ1-3; cdr3_nt: TGTGCCAGCACCCTACGATTCTCTGGAAACACCATATATTTT; cdr3_aa: CASTLRFSGNTIYF
d_call: NA; v_call: TRBV24-1; clone_size: NA; j_call: TRBJ2-1; cdr3_nt: TGTGCCACCAGTGCCAGCGGGCTCTCCGGGGAGCAGTTCTTC; cdr3_aa: CATSASGLSGEQFF
d_call: TRBD1; v_call: TRBV10-3; clone_size: NA; j_call: TRBJ1-1; cdr3_nt: TGTGCCATCAGTGAGTCGCCGGGACAGGGTTTTTGGAACACTGAAGCTTTCTTT; cdr3_aa: CAISESPGQGFWNTEAFF
d_call: NA; v_call: TRBV18; clone_size: few; j_call: TRBJ1-4; cdr3_nt: TGTGCCAGCTCACTTTTGGCCGGGACTGATGAAAAACTGTTTTTT; cdr3_aa: CASSLLAGTDEKLFF
d_call: NA; v_call: TRBV28; clone_size: NA; j_call: TRBJ2-7; cdr3_nt: TGTGCCAGCAGTTTTTTCTCGGGGAGCTCCTACGAGCAGTACTTC; cdr3_aa: CASSFFSGSSYEQYF
d_call: TRBD2; v_call: TRBV6-2/TRBV6-3; clone_size: NA; j_call: TRBJ2-7; cdr3_nt: TGTGCCAGCAGTGACGCCCTAGCGGGAGGTCAGTACGAGCAGTACTTC; cdr3_aa: CASSDALAGGQYEQYF
d_call: TRBD2; v_call: TRBV6-5; clone_size: many; j_call: TRBJ2-1; cdr3_nt: TGTGCCAGCAGTTACGAGCGGGATGTCGCCTACAATGAGCAGTTCTTC; cdr3_aa: CASSYERDVAYNEQFF
d_call: NA; v_call: TRBV10-3; clone_size: NA; j_call: TRBJ1-4; cdr3_nt: TGTGCCATCAGTGAGTCTGGTCCCCTGGGACAACTGTTTTTT; cdr3_aa: CAISESGPLGQLFF
d_call: NA; v_call: TRBV29-1; clone_size: few; j_call: TRBJ2-7; cdr3_nt: TGCAGCGTCCAGACGGGACACCACTCCTACGAGCAGTACTTC; cdr3_aa: CSVQTGHHSYEQYF
d_call: NA; v_call: TRBV10-3; clone_size: few; j_call: TRBJ2-5; cdr3_nt: TGTGCCATCAGTGAGTCTGGGGGCAGGCAAGAGACCCAGTACTTC; cdr3_aa: CAISESGGRQETQYF
d_call: TRBD1; v_call: TRBV28; clone_size: few; j_call: TRBJ2-7; cdr3_nt: TGTGCCAGCAGCCTTGCCGGACAGGGCCGGTACTTC; cdr3_aa: CASSLAGQGRYF
d_call: TRBD2; v_call: TRBV6-2/TRBV6-3; clone_size: NA; j_call: TRBJ2-3; cdr3_nt: TGTGCCAGCAGGTCCCCCCGGGGAGGGGCTGGAGATACGCAGTATTTT; cdr3_aa: CASRSPRGGAGDTQYF
d_call: TRBD2; v_call: TRBV28; clone_size: few; j_call: TRBJ2-1; cdr3_nt: TGTGCCAGCAGTTCGATAAGGGGTCGTCGGGAGGATCTGTTCTTC; cdr3_aa: CASSSIRGRREDLFF
d_call: TRBD1; v_call: TRBV28; clone_size: NA; j_call: TRBJ2-4; cdr3_nt: TGTGCCAGCAGTTTTCCCCTGGGGGACAGGGGACTAGCCAAAAACATTCAGTACTTC; cdr3_aa: CASSFPLGDRGLAKNIQYF
d_call: TRBD1; v_call: TRBV29-1; clone_size: once; j_call: TRBJ2-2; cdr3_nt: TGCAGCGCCCCGGGACAGGGATGGAACACCGGGGAGCTGTTTTTT; cdr3_aa: CSAPGQGWNTGELFF
d_call: NA; v_call: TRBV18; clone_size: NA; j_call: TRBJ1-1; cdr3_nt: TGTGCCAGCTCACGTGGTAGAGTCACTGAAGCTTTCTTT; cdr3_aa: CASSRGRVTEAFF